The rows below give T cell receptor beta chains drawn from one sample of a study of beta chain features in type 1 diabetes. Here immunoSEQ multiplex PCR was the method, and the copy in TCRdb shows in-frame clones only, minus some. The sample consists of approximately 130,000 clones, 15% to 20% of them appearing once. The sequenced sample consisted of central memory CD4+ T cells from blood. Receptors were obtained from a young man with type 1 diabetes. The CDR3 runs from the conserved cysteine through the conserved F or W. Each record gives: clone size, J gene, V gene, D gene, CDR3 protein, CDR3 DNA. The D gene is left open where the match is weak. Clone size appears in some rows only: once, few, many, or a class for an expanded clone.

many,TRBJ1-6,TRBV5-6,.,CASESSSYNSPLHF,TGTGCCAGTGAGTCGAGCTCCTATAATTCACCCCTCCACTTT
many,TRBJ1-1,TRBV7-9,TRBD1,CASSSTGGRNTEAFF,TGTGCCAGCAGCTCCACAGGGGGCCGGAACACTGAAGCTTTCTTT
.,TRBJ2-5,TRBV5-8,.,CASSLGSQGREETQYF,TGTGCCAGCAGCTTAGGATCACAGGGAAGGGAAGAGACCCAGTACTTC
few,TRBJ1-1,TRBV15,.,CATSLRSNTEAFF,TGTGCCACCAGCCTAAGAAGTAACACTGAAGCTTTCTTT
many,TRBJ2-3,TRBV25-1,TRBD2,CASSDLEWEGTDTQYF,TGTGCCAGCAGTGATCTCGAGTGGGAGGGAACAGATACGCAGTATTTT
once,TRBJ1-2,TRBV30,.,CAWSHSPANYGYTF,TGTGCCTGGTCCCACTCCCCGGCTAACTATGGCTACACCTTC
many,TRBJ1-2,TRBV28,TRBD1,CASSPDRESYGYTF,TGTGCCAGCAGTCCCGACAGGGAGAGCTATGGCTACACCTTC
many,TRBJ2-7,TRBV5-1,TRBD2,CASSLKLAGYEQYF,TGCGCCAGCAGCTTGAAACTAGCGGGCTACGAGCAGTACTTC
few,TRBJ2-3,TRBV29-1,.,CSVETAAPTDTQYF,TGCAGCGTTGAGACAGCAGCCCCCACAGATACGCAGTATTTT
few,TRBJ2-7,TRBV30,.,CAWSVPYGEQYF,TGTGCCTGGAGTGTCCCGTATGGGGAGCAGTACTTC
.,TRBJ2-3,TRBV29-1,.,CSIHGGSDTQYF,TGCAGCATACACGGGGGATCAGATACGCAGTATTTT
.,TRBJ2-3,TRBV5-1,.,CASNAGSGDTQYF,TGCGCCAGCAACGCAGGGTCAGGGGATACGCAGTATTTT
few,TRBJ2-1,TRBV6-1,.,CASSDLGSPPYNEQFF,TGTGCCAGCAGTGATTTGGGTTCCCCTCCCTACAATGAGCAGTTCTTC
.,TRBJ2-2,TRBV4-2,.,CASSQVGTANTGELFF,TGTGCCAGCAGCCAAGTAGGCACAGCTAACACCGGGGAGCTGTTTTTT
.,TRBJ1-6,TRBV7-8,.,CASTPSGDSPLHF,TGTGCCAGCACACCGAGCGGTGATTCACCCCTCCACTTT
.,TRBJ1-2,TRBV9,TRBD1,CASSSLDRVNYGYTF,TGTGCCAGCAGCTCCCTGGACAGGGTCAACTATGGCTACACCTTC
.,TRBJ2-2,TRBV7-9,.,CASSYVTAGELFF,TGTGCCAGCAGCTATGTTACAGCCGGGGAGCTGTTTTTT
few,TRBJ1-2,TRBV30,.,CAWSGGSYGYTF,TGTGCCTGGAGTGGTGGAAGCTATGGCTACACCTTC
.,TRBJ2-7,TRBV7-7,TRBD1,CASSLGDRDGEQYF,TGTGCTAGCAGCTTAGGGGACAGGGACGGTGAGCAGTACTTC
few,TRBJ2-3,TRBV4-3,.,CASSQDLMRNTDTQYF,TGCGCCAGCAGCCAAGATCTCATGAGGAACACAGATACGCAGTATTTT
few,TRBJ2-3,TRBV11-3,TRBD2,CASSLGLAEADTQYF,TGTGCCAGCAGCTTGGGACTAGCAGAAGCGGATACGCAGTATTTT
few,TRBJ1-1,TRBV19,.,CASSIQVSNTEAFF,TGTGCCAGTAGTATCCAGGTTTCGAACACTGAAGCTTTCTTT
.,TRBJ2-5,TRBV7-2,.,CASSPGQFQETQYF,TGTGCTAGCAGCCCCGGACAGTTCCAAGAGACCCAGTACTTC
.,TRBJ1-1,TRBV7-8,.,CASSFETGNTEAFF,TGTGCCAGCAGCTTCGAGACAGGGAACACTGAAGCTTTCTTT
.,TRBJ1-2,TRBV7-8,TRBD1,CASSLKQGEGGYTF,TGTGCCAGCAGCCTAAAGCAGGGGGAGGGTGGCTACACCTTC
.,TRBJ1-5,TRBV27,TRBD1,CASTRRTGAQPQHF,TGTGCCAGCACCCGTCGGACAGGGGCTCAGCCCCAGCATTTT
.,TRBJ2-1,TRBV2,.,CASSEEARSEQFF,TGTGCCAGCAGTGAAGAGGCTCGCAGTGAGCAGTTCTTC
many,TRBJ2-5,TRBV27,TRBD2,CASSSGGAGEETQYF,TGTGCCAGCAGCTCTGGGGGAGCGGGAGAAGAGACCCAGTACTTC
.,TRBJ2-3,TRBV7-2,.,CASSLVPSRADTQYF,TGTGCCAGCAGCTTAGTTCCTTCCCGGGCAGATACGCAGTATTTT
few,TRBJ2-3,TRBV29-1,.,CSVEIERLPSTDTQYF,TGCAGCGTTGAAATTGAACGACTTCCTAGCACAGATACGCAGTATTTT
few,TRBJ2-7,TRBV28,.,CASKSDASYEQYF,TGTGCCAGCAAATCGGACGCCTCCTACGAGCAGTACTTC
.,TRBJ1-1,TRBV7-9,.,CASSSLGRYTEAFF,TGTGCCAGCAGCTCCTTAGGGCGGTACACTGAAGCTTTCTTT
.,TRBJ2-2,TRBV9,.,CASSVTSANTGELFF,TGTGCCAGCAGCGTAACGTCAGCGAACACCGGGGAGCTGTTTTTT
.,TRBJ2-7,TRBV13,TRBD2,CASSSGLASTYEQYF,TGTGCCAGCAGTTCGGGACTAGCGTCCACCTACGAGCAGTACTTC
.,TRBJ2-1,TRBV7-9,TRBD1,CASSFTGVSSYNEQFF,TGTGCCAGCAGCTTCACAGGGGTCAGCTCCTACAATGAGCAGTTCTTC
.,TRBJ2-1,TRBV29-1,.,CSAMDPGEQFF,TGCAGCGCCATGGATCCTGGTGAGCAGTTCTTC
few,TRBJ2-7,TRBV27,.,CASSRAGFGSSYEQYF,TGTGCCAGCAGCCGAGCCGGTTTTGGGAGCTCCTACGAGCAGTACTTC
many,TRBJ2-2,TRBV7-7,.,CASSFYPNTGELFF,TGTGCTAGCAGCTTCTACCCCAACACCGGGGAGCTGTTTTTT
few,TRBJ2-5,TRBV18,.,CASSPDSFQETQYF,TGTGCCAGCTCACCGGACAGCTTCCAAGAGACCCAGTACTTC
few,TRBJ1-1,TRBV27,.,CASSLLTGTRMNTEAFF,TGTGCCAGCAGTTTATTGACGGGGACTCGCATGAACACTGAAGCTTTCTTT
few,TRBJ2-3,TRBV29-1,.,CSGGAWGAEDTQYF,TGCAGCGGGGGGGCTTGGGGCGCTGAAGATACGCAGTATTTT
.,TRBJ2-7,TRBV20-1,.,CSAPTYYEQYF,TGCAGTGCCCCGACCTACTACGAGCAGTACTTC
.,TRBJ1-5,TRBV23-1,TRBD1,CASSYRGWDNQPQHF,TGCGCCAGCAGCTACAGGGGGTGGGACAATCAGCCCCAGCATTTT
.,TRBJ2-2,TRBV5-1,.,CASSYDLNTGELFF,TGCGCCAGCAGTTACGATCTGAACACCGGGGAGCTGTTTTTT
.,TRBJ2-1,TRBV2,TRBD1,CASSADRGSYNEQFF,TGTGCCAGCAGTGCTGACAGGGGCTCCTACAATGAGCAGTTCTTC
few,TRBJ2-1,TRBV6-5,.,CASSPFSGNEQFF,TGTGCCAGCAGCCCTTTTAGTGGCAATGAGCAGTTCTTC
few,TRBJ2-7,TRBV29-1,.,CSVVVVLEQYF,TGCAGCGTTGTGGTCGTGTTAGAGCAGTACTTC